Below, 4 T cell receptor beta chains from the same sample are listed, as sequenced in a study of T-cell reconstitution after alpha-beta-depleted transplantation in children. This sample's TCRbeta library carried unique molecular identifier barcodes. One entry per CDR3 protein results from TCRdb running MiXCR on the PCR reads. The repertoire holds about 980,000 distinct CDR3 sequences, about 31% seen once, with over 25% in the top ten. The starting material was PBMCs, mostly from graft donor cells, obtained 360 days after TCRalphabeta/CD19-depleted stem cell transplant. The receptors were sampled from a boy younger than two who had a stem cell transplant for SCID, so the T cells may come from the graft donor.

This clonotype showed up just a few times. The chain recombines TRBV12-3 or TRBV12-4 with TRBJ2-3, with a weak D call TRBD2 (5 bases). Trimming cost V 3 bases and J 4 bases, with 20 bases left between them. The CDR3 is made up of 17 amino acids. This CDR3 is CASSLRAGAKAADTQYF. The CDR3 DNA follows: TGTGCCAGCAGTTTGAGGGCTGGAGCAAAGGCGGCAGATACGCAGTATTTT.

In its sample, this clonotype was seen a few times. This chain joins TRBV28 and TRBJ2-1; maybe TRBD2 (6 bases). CDR3 size: 15 residues. Germline lookup yields CDR1 MDHEN and CDR2 SYDVKM. V lost 2 bases, J lost 2 bases, and 10 bases lay in between. The CDR3 spells CASSLDSGAYNEQFF. CDR3 in DNA: TGTGCCAGCAGTTTAGATTCGGGGGCCTACAATGAGCAGTTCTTC.

The gene calls are TRBV5-1 and TRBJ1-2; no clear D. Deletions cut 0 bases from V and 5 bases from J, with 5 bases between. The length of the CDR3 is 12 residues. Germline CDR1 reads SGHRS; CDR2 reads YFSETQ. The chain's CDR3 is CASSLDRYGYTF. The CDR3, as DNA: TGCGCCAGCAGCTTGGACAGATATGGCTACACCTTC. The full variable domain, rest sourced from reference TRBV5-1 and TRBJ1-2, is KAGVTQTPRYLIKTRGQQVTLSCSPISGHRSVSWYQQTPGQGLQFLFEYFSETQRNKGNFPGRFSGRQFSNSRSEMNVSTLELGDSALYLCASSLDRYGYTFGSGTRLTVV.

The chain is built from TRBV7-2 and TRBJ2-3; 16 nucleotides match TRBD2. V shed 2 bases, J shed 7 bases, and the junction held 9 bases outside the gene matches. This CDR3 is built from 18 residues. Germline V CDR1 and CDR2: SGHTA, FQGNSA. The CDR3 spells CASSLSGLAGGGGNTQYF. CDR3 bases: TGTGCCAGCAGCTTATCGGGACTAGCGGGGGGGGGAGGAAATACGCAGTATTTT.